Listed below are T cell receptor beta chains from one sample, sequenced in a study of human T cells and chemical hapten exposure. TCRdb independently ran MiXCR on the RACE reads; one entry per CDR3 protein. Of some 340,000 distinct CDR3 sequences listed, roughly 6.9% are singletons. Sample: whole blood, taken in connection with sensitization to the hapten diphenylcyclopropenone (DPC). These TCRs come from a young woman with alopecia areata. Some clones in this sample may be carry-over from other donors' samples. CDR3s include the opening cysteine and the closing phenylalanine or tryptophan. D genes are given only for firm matches. Expanded clones are given a class, and other clones once, few, many or no size at all.

length	D	size	V	J	CDR3	DNA
14	NA	few	TRBV6-6	TRBJ2-7	CASRLSAGSYEQYF	TGTGCCAGCAGGCTCAGTGCGGGGAGCTACGAGCAGTACTTC
14	NA	many	TRBV6-5	TRBJ1-4	CASSSNDPNEKLFF	TGTGCCAGCAGTTCCAACGACCCCAATGAAAAACTGTTTTTT
13	NA	few	TRBV25-1	TRBJ2-1	CASSEGGRKEQFF	TGTGCCAGCAGTGAGGGGGGACGGAAAGAGCAGTTCTTC
14	TRBD1	few	TRBV12-3/TRBV12-4	TRBJ1-2	CASSLSTGADGYTF	TGTGCCAGCAGTTTATCGACAGGGGCAGATGGCTACACCTTC
15	TRBD1	many	TRBV5-1	TRBJ2-4	CASSERQGTKNIQYF	TGCGCCAGCAGCGAGCGACAGGGGACCAAAAACATTCAGTACTTC
12	NA	many	TRBV29-1	TRBJ2-7	CSVQGAGAEQYF	TGCAGCGTCCAAGGGGCCGGGGCCGAGCAGTACTTC
17	NA	few	TRBV10-3	TRBJ2-2	CAISEPPGRTNTGELFF	TGTGCCATCAGTGAGCCCCCGGGACGGACGAACACCGGGGAGCTGTTTTTT
11	TRBD1	few	TRBV7-2	TRBJ2-3	CASSPQGTQYF	TGTGCCAGCAGCCCACAGGGGACGCAGTATTTT
16	TRBD2	NA	TRBV7-7	TRBJ2-5	CASSRGLAGGEETQYF	TGTGCTAGCAGCCGCGGACTAGCGGGGGGCGAAGAGACCCAGTACTTC
11	NA	NA	TRBV12-3/TRBV12-4	TRBJ2-1	CASSNPREQFF	TGTGCCAGCAGCAACCCACGAGAGCAGTTCTTC
13	NA	few	TRBV7-2	TRBJ2-3	CASSSLFSDTQYF	TGTGCCAGCAGCTCCCTCTTTTCAGATACGCAGTATTTT
14	NA	few	TRBV7-9	TRBJ2-1	CASSFVGSLNEQFF	TGTGCCAGCAGCTTTGTCGGGTCTCTCAATGAGCAGTTCTTC
11	NA	few	TRBV20-1	TRBJ2-7	CSAPRSYEQYF	TGCAGTGCCCCAAGGAGCTACGAGCAGTACTTC
16	TRBD2	many	TRBV5-6	TRBJ2-5	CASSGRLAGGPETQYF	TGTGCCAGCAGCGGGAGACTAGCGGGGGGCCCGGAGACCCAGTACTTC
17	NA	NA	TRBV3-1	TRBJ1-4	CASSQDQPGRVEEKLFF	TGTGCCAGCAGCCAAGATCAGCCCGGCAGGGTCGAGGAAAAACTGTTTTTT
14	TRBD1	many	TRBV7-9	TRBJ1-6	CASSPGQGYSPLHF	TGTGCCAGCAGCCCGGGACAGGGTTATTCACCCCTCCACTTT
16	NA	NA	TRBV27	TRBJ2-3	CASSLGAGGRADTQYF	TGTGCCAGCAGTTTGGGTGCCGGGGGGCGAGCAGATACGCAGTATTTT
13	TRBD1	NA	TRBV5-4	TRBJ2-2	CASSYDRAGELFF	TGTGCCAGCAGTTATGACAGGGCCGGGGAGCTGTTTTTT
15	TRBD2	many	TRBV3-1	TRBJ2-2	CASRSGGASAGELFF	TGTGCCAGCAGATCCGGGGGGGCTTCAGCCGGGGAGCTGTTTTTT
13	TRBD1	many	TRBV7-2	TRBJ1-2	CASSPQTGYGYTF	TGTGCCAGCAGCCCGCAGACAGGGTATGGCTACACCTTC
16	NA	NA	TRBV7-2	TRBJ1-2	CASSPQGAGVNYGYTF	TGTGCCAGCAGCCCCCAGGGTGCGGGGGTGAACTATGGCTACACCTTC
15	NA	few	TRBV12-3/TRBV12-4	TRBJ2-3	CASTSEGRPGDTQYF	TGTGCCAGCACCTCCGAGGGCCGCCCAGGGGATACGCAGTATTTT
12	TRBD2	NA	TRBV6-2/TRBV6-3	TRBJ2-1	CASSLRTSNQFF	TGTGCCAGCAGTTTGAGGACTAGCAACCAGTTCTTC
15	TRBD1	NA	TRBV12-3/TRBV12-4	TRBJ1-1	CASSFNRQGFTEAFF	TGTGCCAGCAGTTTTAATCGACAGGGGTTCACTGAAGCTTTCTTT
15	NA	NA	TRBV7-2	TRBJ1-1	CASSLVGGFGTEAFF	TGTGCCAGCAGCTTAGTAGGGGGGTTTGGCACTGAAGCTTTCTTT
15	NA	many	TRBV7-6	TRBJ2-3	CASSLVGGYTDTQYF	TGTGCCAGCAGCTTAGTTGGCGGGTACACAGATACGCAGTATTTT
14	NA	few	TRBV7-2	TRBJ1-2	CASSSQSGSYGYTF	TGTGCCAGCAGCTCACAGTCGGGGAGCTATGGCTACACCTTC
16	NA	NA	TRBV6-1	TRBJ2-3	CASAALDLSSTDTQYF	TGTGCCAGCGCGGCTCTAGACCTCTCTAGCACAGATACGCAGTATTTT
13	NA	NA	TRBV29-1	TRBJ1-1	CSVSSWGNTEAFF	TGCAGCGTTTCCTCATGGGGGAACACTGAAGCTTTCTTT
13	NA	few	TRBV24-1	TRBJ2-3	CATSDVRSDTQYF	TGTGCCACCAGTGATGTCAGGTCAGATACGCAGTATTTT
14	NA	NA	TRBV6-2/TRBV6-3	TRBJ1-1	CASSYSEMNTEAFF	TGTGCCAGCAGTTATAGTGAAATGAACACTGAAGCTTTCTTT
15	TRBD1	few	TRBV12-3/TRBV12-4	TRBJ1-6	CASSIRTGGRSPLHF	TGTGCCAGCAGTATCCGGACAGGGGGCAGGTCACCCCTCCACTTT
16	TRBD1	few	TRBV18	TRBJ1-4	CASSPPTGVLTEKLFF	TGTGCCAGCTCACCACCGACAGGGGTACTAACAGAAAAACTGTTTTTT
10	NA	NA	TRBV6-2/TRBV6-3	TRBJ2-3	CASGNGEQYF	TGTGCCAGCGGGAACGGTGAGCAGTATTTT
13	NA	NA	TRBV7-3	TRBJ2-1	CASARGANNEQFF	TGTGCCAGCGCCCGGGGGGCTAACAATGAGCAGTTCTTC
15	TRBD1	few	TRBV12-5	TRBJ1-4	CASGLSGQGYEKLFF	TGTGCTAGTGGTTTGTCGGGACAGGGATATGAAAAACTGTTTTTT
15	NA	NA	TRBV4-3	TRBJ1-4	CASSRTQNSNEKLFF	TGCGCCAGCAGCCGGACCCAAAATTCTAATGAAAAACTGTTTTTT
16	NA	few	TRBV29-1	TRBJ2-1	CSVEDLVGKDHNEQFF	TGCAGCGTTGAAGATCTGGTAGGGAAGGACCACAATGAGCAGTTCTTC
19	TRBD2	many	TRBV6-5	TRBJ2-3	CASSYPIVELAGSTDTQYF	TGTGCCAGCAGTTACCCTATAGTAGAACTAGCGGGGAGCACAGATACGCAGTATTTT
16	NA	NA	TRBV7-3	TRBJ2-2	CASSTQAGPNTGELFF	TGTGCCAGCAGCACCCAAGCGGGTCCGAACACCGGGGAGCTGTTTTTT
20	NA	few	TRBV3-1	TRBJ2-3	CASSQVVWDSRPKSTDTQYF	TGTGCCAGCAGCCAAGTGGTTTGGGACTCCAGACCAAAAAGCACAGATACGCAGTATTTT
13	NA	few	TRBV11-2	TRBJ2-3	CASSLEFRDTQYF	TGTGCCAGCAGCTTAGAGTTTCGAGATACGCAGTATTTT
18	TRBD2	many	TRBV10-3	TRBJ2-7	CAISESGTSGGRSYEQYF	TGTGCCATCAGTGAGTCGGGGACTAGCGGGGGGCGCTCCTACGAGCAGTACTTC
12	NA	few	TRBV6-1	TRBJ1-1	CASSKMNTEAFF	TGTGCCAGCAGTAAGATGAACACTGAAGCTTTCTTT
14	NA	many	TRBV20-1	TRBJ2-2	CSARARAQTGELFF	TGCAGTGCTAGGGCCAGGGCCCAAACCGGGGAGCTGTTTTTT
8	NA	many	TRBV29-1	TRBJ1-1	CSVEGAFF	TGCAGCGTTGAGGGAGCTTTCTTT
15	NA	NA	TRBV6-6	TRBJ1-4	CASSYPQGFGEKLFF	TGTGCCAGCAGTTACCCACAGGGTTTCGGTGAAAAACTGTTTTTT
13	NA	NA	TRBV24-1	TRBJ2-7	CATSVPGRHEQYF	TGTGCCACCAGTGTCCCGGGACGGCACGAGCAGTACTTC
18	TRBD1	NA	TRBV4-3	TRBJ2-2	CASSQDLTGTGVVGELFF	TGCGCCAGCAGCCAAGATCTAACTGGGACAGGGGTCGTCGGGGAGCTGTTTTTT
15	NA	many	TRBV12-3/TRBV12-4	TRBJ1-5	CASSGGGSGNQPQHF	TGTGCCTCGAGCGGGGGGGGTTCGGGCAATCAGCCCCAGCATTTT
17	TRBD1	NA	TRBV5-1	TRBJ2-5	CASSLATGVRNLETQYF	TGCGCCAGCAGCTTGGCAACAGGGGTCAGAAACCTAGAGACCCAGTACTTC
15	NA	many	TRBV16	TRBJ2-1	CASSQGLFSYNEQFF	TGTGCCAGCAGCCAAGGTCTTTTCTCCTACAATGAGCAGTTCTTC
14	NA	many	TRBV12-3/TRBV12-4	TRBJ1-5	CASSFSQGNQPQHF	TGTGCCAGCAGTTTTAGTCAGGGTAATCAGCCCCAGCATTTT
17	TRBD2	few	TRBV27	TRBJ2-6	CASSSSGGAYGANVLTF	TGTGCCAGCAGTAGTAGCGGGGGGGCGTACGGGGCCAACGTCCTGACTTTC
14	TRBD1	many	TRBV5-1	TRBJ1-1	CASSSRTGNTEAFF	TGTGCCAGCAGTAGCCGGACAGGGAACACTGAAGCTTTCTTT
16	NA	many	TRBV6-1	TRBJ2-1	CASSGQVGQSYNEQFF	TGTGCCAGCAGTGGCCAGGTTGGACAGTCCTACAATGAGCAGTTCTTC
15	NA	NA	TRBV6-6	TRBJ1-5	CASSYSVSSNQPQHF	TGTGCCAGCAGTTACTCGGTCAGTTCGAATCAGCCCCAGCATTTT
15	NA	few	TRBV7-2	TRBJ2-3	CASSLRLLGTDTQYF	TGTGCCAGCAGCTTACGCTTGCTTGGGACAGATACGCAGTATTTT
16	NA	NA	TRBV3-1	TRBJ2-7	CASSQPSTEGLYEQYF	TGTGCCAGCAGCCAACCATCGACAGAGGGTTTATACGAGCAGTACTTC
17	NA	few	TRBV14	TRBJ1-1	CASSQEVSWRVGTEAFF	TGTGCCAGCAGCCAAGAAGTCTCCTGGCGCGTCGGGACTGAAGCTTTCTTT